The present TCR beta chain was sequenced within a study of cytomegalovirus exposure and HLA in healthy donors. Germline loops: CDR1 SGHDT, CDR2 YYEEEE. V dropped 2 bases and J dropped 2; count of bases not matched to a gene: 3. The CDR3 is 16 residues long. Study conclusions and caveats: Cytomegalovirus-associated TCR beta chains were listed, numbering some 150.

Remarks on this clone: As yet, its antigen is unknown.

13 Jbeta primers and 60 Vbeta primers were used for the PCR. In the study's own analysis: A follow-up analysis tallied 70 million to 80 million unique TCR beta chains, about 10 million shared. The data were produced by immunoSEQ multiplex PCR, yet TCRdb's version contains in-frame clones alone and is incomplete. V and J calls and clone size are copied from that table; D and trimming were computed from the DNA. The table has approximately 150,000 clones, around 90% seen once. Sequencing was performed on PBMCs. The receptor was isolated from a woman in her twenties or thirties in good health and CMV-seronegative. The chain has TRBV5-6 and TRBJ2-3; TRBD2 matches 12 bases. The CDR3 spells CASSFGLAGNTDTQYF. CDR3 coding DNA: TGTGCCAGCAGCTTCGGACTAGCGGGGAACACAGATACGCAGTATTTT.